These 10 T cell receptor beta chains originate from one sample sequenced in a study of tumor and adjacent non-tumor tissue in lung cancer. RNA was extracted from bulk tissue without any cell sorting. A modified ARM-PCR protocol with three rounds of nested PCR amplified TCRbeta. TCRdb used MiXCR to reprocess the multiplex PCR reads, holding one entry per CDR3 protein. Among 75,000 to 95,000 distinct CDR3 sequences listed, about 67% were seen once. Sequencing was carried out using lung tumor tissue. All receptors come from a man aged 60-69 years with non-small cell lung cancer.

Many counts were recorded for this clonotype. The CDR3 does not close with the conserved phenylalanine or tryptophan, likely indicating a read error. In nucleotides, the CDR3 is TGTGCCAGCGGCGGGGACAGGGGAACTGAAGCTTTCCTT. This sequence encodes CASGGDRGTEAFL. V usage is TRBV6-1 and J usage is TRBJ1-1, with 10 nucleotides matching TRBD1. Losses at the gene ends were 8 bases for V and 5 bases for J; bases not matched to a gene: 5. This CDR3 comprises 13 residues. Germline CDR1 and CDR2: MNHNS and SASEGT.

Remarks on this clonotype: Germline and junction disagree at one end, which may indicate a read error. The genes are TRBV11-3 and TRBJ2-1; 9 nucleotides match TRBD2. CDR3 length: 14 residues. CDR1 SGHNT and CDR2 YENEEA come from the germline V gene. The CDR3: CVSQRLAGANEQFF. CDR3 nucleotide sequence: TGTGTCAGCCAGAGGTTAGCGGGAGCTAATGAGCAGTTTTTC.

The V gene is TRBV14, the J gene TRBJ1-1; a possible D gene is TRBD1 (5 bases). This CDR3 spans 16 amino acids. The germline V gene has CDR1 SGHDN and CDR2 FVKESK. Deletions cut 9 bases from V and 7 bases from J, with 27 bases between. The CDR3 sequence is CASESTADGGSIEAFF. The DNA of the CDR3 is TGTGCCAGTGAATCAACAGCCGACGGGGGTAGCATTGAAGCTTTCTTT.

This clonotype was detected only once. Compared with germline, one end of the junction differs, possibly owing to a read error. The chain recombines TRBV29-1 with TRBJ2-2, with a possible D match to TRBD2 (6 bases). The germline CDR1 and CDR2 sequences are SQVTM and ANQGSEA. The CDR3 runs 14 residues. CDR3 residues: CSVELPLERGELLF. CDR3 sequence (DNA): TGCAGCGTTGAACTTCCACTCGAACGCGGGGAGCTGTTGTTT.

Turning to this clonotype: A much larger clone differs by one base, so this may be a read error. The chain recombines TRBV7-9 with TRBJ2-5, with no clear D. Germline CDR1 and CDR2: SEHNR and FQNEAQ (reference sequence). This CDR3 region has 13 residues. The CDR3 is CASSLSGQETEYF. CDR3 nucleotide sequence: TGTGCCAGCAGCTTATCGGGTCAAGAGACCGAGTACTTC.

Note on this clonotype: No conserved phenylalanine or tryptophan ends this CDR3, so it is likely a read error. In DNA form, the CDR3 reads TGTGCCAGCAGCCACGGACAGCGACCCGGCGAGCAGTACCTC. Translation: CASSHGQRPGEQYL. V gene TRBV11-1 combines with J gene TRBJ2-7, with a tentative D call TRBD1 (6 bases). Looked up from germline, CDR1 is SGHAT and CDR2 is FQDESV (reference sequence). Trimming left V 5 bases short and J 6 bases short, with 17 bases between. This CDR3 is 14 amino acids long.

Details on this clonotype: At one end, the junction sequence differs from germline, possibly due to a read error. The chain recombines TRBV6-2 or TRBV6-3 with TRBJ2-2; perhaps TRBD2 as D (6 bases). Germline V gives CDR1 MNHEY, CDR2 SVGEGT. The CDR3 spans 19 residues. CDR3: CASSPLVGGINANIGELFF. Written as DNA, the CDR3 is TGTGCCAGCAGTCCTCTGGTGGGGGGAATTAACGCGAACATCGGGGAGCTGTTTTTT.

The V gene is TRBV12-3 or TRBV12-4, the J gene TRBJ2-7; D is perhaps TRBD2 (6 bases). The CDR3 covers 15 residues. V lost 6 bases and J 3 bases, leaving 18 bases between the germline ends. CDR3 loop: CASRPSERVFYEQYF. In DNA, the CDR3 is TGTGCCAGCAGGCCTAGCGAGAGGGTTTTCTACGAGCAGTACTTC.

This clonotype appeared a single time. It may be a read error: a sequence one base away is much more abundant. Because the CDR3 is missing its conserved closing phenylalanine or tryptophan, this is likely a read error. The rearrangement uses TRBV20-1 and TRBJ2-7, with TRBD2 as a possible D gene (5 bases). Germline V gene data show CDR1 as DFQATT and CDR2 as SNEGSKA (reference sequence). The CDR3 runs 16 residues. Trimming pared 0 bases from V and 5 bases from J, leaving 20 bases between. DNA of the CDR3: TGCAGTGCTAGAGATCCGCACTCCCGTGGTAGCGACGAGCAGTACTTA. Translated: CSARDPHSRGSDEQYL.

This clonotype was counted between two and nine times. A much bigger clone sits one base away, suggesting this may be a read error. The chain combines TRBV12-5 with TRBJ2-1; TRBD1 might be the D (6 bases). Per germline, CDR1 LGHNT and CDR2 FRNRAP. This CDR3 contains 14 residues. The DNA of the CDR3 is TGTGCTGGTGGTTTGGGCCGACAGGACAATGAGCAGTTCTTC. Encoded protein: CAGGLGRQDNEQFF.